This TCR beta chain was identified during a study of shared clonotypes between healthy human individuals. The study's findings and limits: As a rule, naive subsets had a larger estimated richness than memory subsets. Naive CD4 clonotypes overlapped across several donors at approximately 5.5%.

Selected positively for CCR7 and CD45RO-negative, naive CD8 cells excluded terminally differentiated effector memory CD45RA+ cells. Participating donors were healthy, HIV-negative adults free of recent acute infections or vaccinations. Measured with immunoSEQ multiplex PCR; TCRdb has only the in-frame clones, and not every one. The top ten hold under 1.5% of the sample, which has under 2,000,000 clones, about 95% seen once. A note on this clone: Antigen: not known.

The specimen was naive CD8+ T cells sorted from blood. The TCR was taken from a man aged 18 to 35 in good health.

The CDR3 loop is CASSLEFGDTGELFF. As DNA, the CDR3 is TGTGCCAGCAGCTTAGAGTTCGGGGACACCGGGGAGCTGTTTTTT. The rearrangement uses TRBV11-3 and TRBJ2-2; maybe TRBD2 (5 bases). The germline V gene has CDR1 SGHNT and CDR2 YENEEA. The CDR3 has 15 amino acids. With 0 bases removed from V and 3 bases from J, the gap between germline ends came to 8 bases.